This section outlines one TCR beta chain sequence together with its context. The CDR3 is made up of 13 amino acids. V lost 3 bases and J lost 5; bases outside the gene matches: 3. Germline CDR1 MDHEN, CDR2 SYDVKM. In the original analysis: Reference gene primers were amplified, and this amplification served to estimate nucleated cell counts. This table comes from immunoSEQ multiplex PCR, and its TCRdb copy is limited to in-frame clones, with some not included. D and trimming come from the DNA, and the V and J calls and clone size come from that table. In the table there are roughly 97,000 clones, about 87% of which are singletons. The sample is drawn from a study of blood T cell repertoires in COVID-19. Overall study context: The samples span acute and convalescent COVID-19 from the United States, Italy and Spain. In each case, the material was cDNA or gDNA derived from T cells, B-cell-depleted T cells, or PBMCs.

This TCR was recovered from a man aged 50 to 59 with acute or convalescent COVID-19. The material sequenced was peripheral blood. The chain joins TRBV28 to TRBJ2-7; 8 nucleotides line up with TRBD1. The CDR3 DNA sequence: TGTGCCAGCAGTTTGGACAGGGACGACGAGCAGTACTTC. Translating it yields CASSLDRDDEQYF.